This T cell receptor beta chain was profiled in a study of CD8 T cells in ankylosing spondylitis. MiXCR was run by TCRdb on the 5' RACE reads, yielding one entry per CDR3 protein. The sample shows 200,000 to 300,000 distinct CDR3 sequences, about 24% of them seen only once. This clonotype was picked up a small number of times. The CDR3 is 12 amino acids. V lost 6 bases, J lost 6 bases, and 3 bases stayed unmatched. Germline CDR1 MNHEY, CDR2 SVGAGI. The chain has TRBV6-5 and TRBJ2-7; 9 bases are shared with TRBD2. This clonotype was obtained from a male donor with ankylosing spondylitis or in good health (not recorded which). The source material was blood, either unsorted or a sorted T cell fraction (not recorded which). The CDR3: CASRRGGGEQYF. The CDR3 bases are TGTGCCAGCAGGCGGGGGGGCGGCGAGCAGTACTTC.